This T cell receptor (beta chain) was recorded in a study of cytotoxic CD8 clonotypes in ibrutinib-treated CLL. Study-wide background: Included were approximately ten relapsed/refractory and about 14 treatment-naive patients, of whom fewer than 18 were IGHV unmutated. Sample averages reached hundreds of thousands of productive templates and 94,082 productive rearrangements. Outcomes included approximately 25 partial and 2 complete responses; after median around 65 months, roughly 14 stayed remitted and about twelve progressed. Whole-study results and caveats: Sustained-remission and progressing patients were not sampled at matched times.

This CDR3 spans 17 amino acids. Germline values: CDR1 MGHDK, CDR2 SYGVNS. J gave up 2 bases and V 2 bases, and 6 bases lay outside the gene matches. This clone was seen just once. Its antigen is not identified. Repertoires were generated with immunoSEQ multiplex PCR, while TCRdb's copy carries only in-frame clones and drops some. This sample has hundreds of thousands of clones, with 70% found just once. This receptor was obtained from a human donor with chronic lymphocytic leukemia. Material: PBMCs, obtained after 24 months of ibrutinib treatment. The chain links TRBV25-1 to TRBJ2-5; 12 bases line up with TRBD2. The CDR3 protein is CASSEGYGLAGQETQYF. CDR3 in DNA: TGTGCCAGCAGTGAAGGGTATGGACTAGCGGGACAAGAGACCCAGTACTTC.